These T cell receptor beta chains were read from a single sample in a study of shared clonotypes between healthy human individuals. Assay: immunoSEQ multiplex PCR; the TCRdb copy retains only in-frame clones and omits some. In the table there are millions of clones, about 92% of which are singletons. Sequencing was performed on naive CD8+ T cells from PBMCs. Every receptor here comes from a man between 18 and 35 years old in good health. Some clones in this sample may be carry-over from other donors' samples. CDR3s include the opening cysteine and the closing phenylalanine or tryptophan. The D gene is left open where the match is weak. The listing skips clone size in some rows; elsewhere it reads once, few, many or a size class.

d_call	v_call	j_call	clone_size	cdr3_nt	cdr3_aa
.	TRBV28	TRBJ2-7	.	TGTGCCAGCAGTTTATATACGGGCGGGGGCGCCTCCTACGAGCAGTACTTC	CASSLYTGGGASYEQYF
.	TRBV10-3	TRBJ2-7	.	TGTGCCATCAGTGAGTTCAATAGCGTCTCCTACGAGCAGTACTTC	CAISEFNSVSYEQYF
.	TRBV11-2	TRBJ2-7	once	TGTGCCAGCAGCCTACAGGGCCCCTACGAGCAGTACTTC	CASSLQGPYEQYF
.	TRBV4-2	TRBJ2-1	.	TGTGCCAGCAGCCAAGAGTTAGCGGCTAGCTGGGCCCCCAATGAGCAGTTCTTC	CASSQELAASWAPNEQFF
.	TRBV27	TRBJ2-4	.	TGTGCCAGCACCAATCTGGAGAAAAACATTCAGTACTTC	CASTNLEKNIQYF
.	TRBV6-5	TRBJ2-7	.	TGTGCCAGCAGTTCTTCAAAGTCCGAGCAGTACTTC	CASSSSKSEQYF
.	TRBV7-2	TRBJ2-1	.	TGTGCCAGCAGCTTAGCGAATTATCAGAATGAGCAGTTCTTC	CASSLANYQNEQFF
.	TRBV2	TRBJ1-1	.	TGTGCCAGCAGGACCCAGGAGAACACTGAAGCTTTCTTT	CASRTQENTEAFF
TRBD2	TRBV4-1	TRBJ2-5	.	TGCGCCAGCAGCCCGGGGGGGACCCAGTACTTC	CASSPGGTQYF
TRBD1	TRBV7-8	TRBJ1-1	.	TGTGCCAGCAGCTTAGTCCCTCGGACAGGCGAGGGTGAAGCTTTCTTT	CASSLVPRTGEGEAFF
.	TRBV7-9	TRBJ2-3	.	TGTGCCAGCAGCTTAGTTGCGGGAAGCACAGATACGCAGTATTTT	CASSLVAGSTDTQYF
TRBD2	TRBV6-1	TRBJ2-7	.	TGTGCCAGCAGTGAAGCGCTACTAGCGGCCTCCTACGAGCAGTACTTC	CASSEALLAASYEQYF
.	TRBV9	TRBJ2-2	.	TGTGCCAGCAGCGACCCCAGGGGTGGAACCGGGGAGCTGTTTTTT	CASSDPRGGTGELFF
.	TRBV27	TRBJ2-7	.	TGTGCCAGCAGTTTCCGAGACAGGAGGTACGAGCAGTACTTC	CASSFRDRRYEQYF
.	TRBV6-1	TRBJ1-1	.	TGTGCCAGCAGTGAAGGGGGTACTGAAGCTTTCTTT	CASSEGGTEAFF
.	TRBV5-1	TRBJ2-3	.	TGCGCCAGCAGCTTAGAGGTGCAGGCTTGGGCAGATACGCAGTATTTT	CASSLEVQAWADTQYF
.	TRBV4-1	TRBJ2-1	.	TGCGCCAGCAGCAAGGACTCCGGTGAGCAGTTCTTC	CASSKDSGEQFF
TRBD1	TRBV29-1	TRBJ2-5	.	TGCAGCGTAGTATTTTGGACAGGCCAAGAGACCCAGTACTTC	CSVVFWTGQETQYF
.	TRBV2	TRBJ1-3	.	TGTGCCAGCAGGGGGGACGTCTCTGGAAACACCATATATTTT	CASRGDVSGNTIYF
TRBD2	TRBV10-1	TRBJ2-1	.	TGCGCCAGCAGTGTAGCGGGACCGGCCAATGAGCAGTTCTTC	CASSVAGPANEQFF
TRBD1	TRBV10-3	TRBJ2-7	once	TGTGCCATCAGTGACCTTACAGGGGGCCGAACCTACGAGCAGTACTTC	CAISDLTGGRTYEQYF
.	TRBV10-3	TRBJ1-1	.	TGTGCCATCAGTGACGACAGTTACCTGAACACTGAAGCTTTCTTT	CAISDDSYLNTEAFF